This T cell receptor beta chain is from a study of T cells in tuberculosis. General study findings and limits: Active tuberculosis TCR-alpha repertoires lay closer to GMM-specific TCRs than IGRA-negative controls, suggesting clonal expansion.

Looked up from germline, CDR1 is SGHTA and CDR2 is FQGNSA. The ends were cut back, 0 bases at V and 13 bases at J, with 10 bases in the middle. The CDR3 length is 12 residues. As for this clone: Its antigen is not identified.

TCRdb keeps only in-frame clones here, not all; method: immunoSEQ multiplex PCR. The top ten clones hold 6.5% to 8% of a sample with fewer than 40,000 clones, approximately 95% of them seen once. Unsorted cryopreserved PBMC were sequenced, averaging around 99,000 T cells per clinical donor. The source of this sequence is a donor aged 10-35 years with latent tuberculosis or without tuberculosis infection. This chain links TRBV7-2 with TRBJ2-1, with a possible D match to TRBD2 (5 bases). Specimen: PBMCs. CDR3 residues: CASSLASTSQFF. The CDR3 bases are TGTGCCAGCAGCTTAGCGTCCACTAGTCAGTTCTTC. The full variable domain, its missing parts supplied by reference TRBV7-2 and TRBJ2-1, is GAGVSQSPSNKVTEKGKDVELRCDPISGHTALYWYRQSLGQGLEFLIYFQGNSAPDKSGLPSDRFSAERTGGSVSTLTIQRTQQEDSAVYLCASSLASTSQFFGPGTRLTVL.